Reported below is one T cell receptor (beta chain). No antigen is known for it. These data originate in a study of CD8+ T cells in alopecia areata. V lost 1 base and J 6 bases, leaving 10 bases between the germline ends. Germline V gene lookup returns CDR1 GTSNPN and CDR2 SVGIG (reference sequence). The CDR3 sequence is 12 residues long. General study points: Mouse data revealed clearer TCR sharing than patient data did, a gap possibly tied to HLA.

RNA was isolated and reverse transcribed to cDNA, the sequencing template. Only in-frame clones appear in the TCRdb table, and some are missing; sequencing was by immunoSEQ multiplex PCR. The repertoire holds roughly 150,000 clones, about three fifths seen once, with approximately 4.3% in the top ten. This receptor was obtained from a human donor in good health. The J gene is TRBJ2-7, the V gene TRBV30; maybe TRBD1 (5 bases). Sequenced sample: CD4+ T cells sorted from blood. CDR3 sequence reads: CAWSEGRGEQYF. CDR3 bases: TGTGCCTGGAGTGAAGGAAGGGGCGAGCAGTACTTC.